Presented here are 6 T cell receptor beta chains from one specimen sequenced in a study of blood T cell repertoires in COVID-19. Clones were sequenced by immunoSEQ multiplex PCR, and TCRdb holds only the in-frame ones, with some missing. The sample carries 5,700 or so clones, around 80% recorded once. Sequenced input: peripheral blood. These receptor sequences come from a human donor with active COVID-19. The donor label of this sample is uncertain.

This clone has a single count. The J gene is TRBJ2-3, the V gene TRBV7-3, with 7 bases lining up with TRBD2. Germline CDR1 and CDR2: SGHTA and FQGTGA. CDR3 length: 15 residues. Trimming cost V 5 bases and J 5 bases; bases outside gene matches: 10. The CDR3: CASSRAGGGVDTQYF. The CDR3, as DNA: TGTGCCAGCAGCCGGGCGGGCGGGGGAGTAGATACGCAGTATTTT.

The chain has TRBV6-1 and TRBJ1-6, with D maybe TRBD1 (6 bases). The CDR3 has 15 amino acids. Germline CDR1 is MNHNS and CDR2 is SASEGT. The V end lost 2 bases, the J end lost 3 bases, and 8 bases lay between the germline ends. CDR3 protein: CASSETGRYNSPLHF. The CDR3 DNA follows: TGTGCCAGCAGTGAAACAGGGCGCTATAATTCACCCCTCCACTTT.

The chain has TRBV12-3 or TRBV12-4 and TRBJ1-2, with D uncertain. The CDR3 contains 11 residues. V was trimmed by 3 bases and J by 10 bases, leaving 9 bases between them. CDR3 sequence reads: CASSLRRDYTF. The DNA for the CDR3 is TGTGCCAGCAGTTTGAGGCGGGACTACACCTTC.

V usage is TRBV5-1 and J usage is TRBJ1-4; possibly TRBD1 for D (6 bases). The CDR3 totals 14 residues. The germline gives CDR1 SGHRS, CDR2 YFSETQ. Trimming left V 5 bases short and J 3 bases short, with 11 bases between. This chain's CDR3 is CASRYRVANEKLFF. DNA for the CDR3: TGCGCCAGCAGATACAGGGTGGCTAATGAAAAACTGTTTTTT.

This chain uses TRBV4-1 with TRBJ1-2, with a tentative D call TRBD1 (5 bases). Deletions cut 0 bases from V and 5 bases from J, with 13 bases between. The CDR3 sequence is 15 residues long. Germline V gene lookup returns CDR1 MGHRA and CDR2 YSYEKL. This chain's CDR3 is CASSQESAGRYGYTF. CDR3 sequence (DNA): TGCGCCAGCAGCCAAGAATCGGCAGGGAGGTATGGCTACACCTTC.

The chain links TRBV9 to TRBJ2-1; 8 bases are shared with TRBD2. Trimming removed 2 bases from V and 0 bases from J; junction bases left unmatched: 4. CDR3 length: 16 amino acids. Germline values: CDR1 SGDLS, CDR2 YYNGEE. DNA of the CDR3: TGTGCCAGCAGCGTTAGCGGGGTTAGCTCCTACAATGAGCAGTTCTTC. Encoded protein: CASSVSGVSSYNEQFF.